A selection of T cell receptor beta chains follows, all from one sample in a study of OX40 agonist ivuxolimab in advanced cancers. Sequenced by immunoSEQ multiplex PCR; TCRdb stores in-frame clones only, minus some. The top ten hold around 1.8% of the sample, which has 70,000 to 90,000 clones, around four fifths seen once. Sequenced material: CD4+ or CD8+ T cells sorted from blood, taken in a trial of the OX40 agonist ivuxolimab. The receptors here all came from an adult with an advanced solid tumor such as melanoma, head and neck, liver or kidney cancer. Both conserved end residues are part of each CDR3. The D gene is left open where the match is weak.

d_gene	v_gene	CDR3aa
-	TRBV5-1	CASSLDGQLNTEAFF
TRBD1	TRBV5-4	CASSRDRGLDGYTF
TRBD2	TRBV28	CASRAGGSYTGELFF
TRBD1	TRBV19	CASSMDRFLYF
-	TRBV6-1	CASRISGGETQYF
TRBD1	TRBV5-4	CASSPGTGLHEQYF
-	TRBV18	CASSPGQATSYSNQPQHF
-	TRBV7-9	CASSGGPGNTEAFF
-	TRBV30	CAWSVPHQLGPGELFF
-	TRBV13	CASSSAKGGSYGYTF
TRBD1	TRBV7-3	CASSRRQGAKKETQYF
-	TRBV6-1	CASSEDRGGRELFF
TRBD1	TRBV6-6	CASSWGDRATDTQYF
-	TRBV19	CASSSPSPATEQFF
-	TRBV7-2	CASSVAGGAGELFF
TRBD2	TRBV29-1	CSVRTSVSYEQYF